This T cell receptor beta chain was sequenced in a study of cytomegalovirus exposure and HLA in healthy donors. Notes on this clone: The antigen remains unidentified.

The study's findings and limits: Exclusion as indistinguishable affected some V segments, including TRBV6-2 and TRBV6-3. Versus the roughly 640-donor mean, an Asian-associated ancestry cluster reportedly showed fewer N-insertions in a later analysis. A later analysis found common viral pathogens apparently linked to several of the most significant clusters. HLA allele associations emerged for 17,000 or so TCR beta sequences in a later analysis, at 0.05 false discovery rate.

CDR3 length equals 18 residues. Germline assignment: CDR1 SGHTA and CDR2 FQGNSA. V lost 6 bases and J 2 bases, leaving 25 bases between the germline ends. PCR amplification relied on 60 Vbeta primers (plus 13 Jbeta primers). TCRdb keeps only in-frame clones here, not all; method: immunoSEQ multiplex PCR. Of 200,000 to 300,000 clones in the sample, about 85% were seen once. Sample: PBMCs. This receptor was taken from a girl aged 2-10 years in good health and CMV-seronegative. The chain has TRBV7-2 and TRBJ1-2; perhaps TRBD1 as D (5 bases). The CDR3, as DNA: TGTGCCAGCAGGCAGCCCTCCTGGGGGGGAAATCGGAACTATGGCTACACCTTC. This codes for CASRQPSWGGNRNYGYTF.